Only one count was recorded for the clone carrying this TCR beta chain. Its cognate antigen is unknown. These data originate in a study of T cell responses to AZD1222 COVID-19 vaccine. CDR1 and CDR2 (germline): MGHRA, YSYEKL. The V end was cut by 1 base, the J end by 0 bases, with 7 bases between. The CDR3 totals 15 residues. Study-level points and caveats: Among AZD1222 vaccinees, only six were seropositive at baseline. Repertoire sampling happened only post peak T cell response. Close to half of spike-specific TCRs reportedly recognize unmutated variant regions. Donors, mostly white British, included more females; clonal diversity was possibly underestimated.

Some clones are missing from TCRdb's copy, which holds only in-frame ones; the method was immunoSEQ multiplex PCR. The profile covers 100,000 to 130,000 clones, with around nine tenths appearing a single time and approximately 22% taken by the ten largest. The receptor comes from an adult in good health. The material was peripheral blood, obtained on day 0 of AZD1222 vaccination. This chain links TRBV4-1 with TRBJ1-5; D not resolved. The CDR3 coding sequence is TGCGCCAGCAGCCAAGGCCAGAATAGCAATCAGCCCCAGCATTTT. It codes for CASSQGQNSNQPQHF.